The clone carrying this T cell receptor (beta chain) was detected only once. The data were taken from a study of OX40 agonist ivuxolimab in advanced cancers. Trimming removed 4 bases at V and 8 bases at J, with 11 bases between. Looked up from germline, CDR1 is DFQATT and CDR2 is SNEGSKA (reference sequence). This CDR3 contains 11 residues. Clones were sequenced by immunoSEQ multiplex PCR, and TCRdb holds only the in-frame ones, with some missing. The sample holds tens of thousands of clones, 70% to 85% seen once. The TCR sequence derives from an adult with an advanced solid tumor such as melanoma, head and neck, liver or kidney cancer. Source: CD4+ or CD8+ T cells sorted from blood, taken in a trial of the OX40 agonist ivuxolimab. This rearrangement joins TRBV20-1 to TRBJ1-2; D gene ambiguous. The CDR3 sequence: CSATRSGGYTF. CDR3 nucleotide sequence: TGCAGTGCTACCCGATCGGGAGGCTACACCTTC.